The rows below give T cell receptor beta chains drawn from one sample of a study of shared clonotypes between healthy human individuals. Generated by immunoSEQ multiplex PCR, the TCRdb table keeps only in-frame clones and is missing some. The data show about half a million clones, roughly 80% seen once. The material sequenced was PBMCs. Every receptor here comes from a woman between 35 and 50 years old in good health. Some clones in this sample may be carry-over from other donors' samples. The CDR3 runs from the conserved cysteine through the conserved F or W. D genes are given only for firm matches. Clone size is stated in some rows and not others, as once, few, many or a class when expanded.

J gene,V gene,CDR3 length,clone size,D gene,CDR3 DNA,CDR3 protein
TRBJ2-2,TRBV7-2,11,NA,NA,TGTGCCAGCAGCTTTTTCGGGGAGCTGTTTTTT,CASSFFGELFF
TRBJ1-1,TRBV19,13,NA,TRBD1,TGTGCCACGTCCCGGGACAGGGATGTGGCTGCTTTCTTT,CATSRDRDVAAFF
TRBJ2-7,TRBV2,14,NA,NA,TGTGCCAGCAGTGTAGCAGCGGGCCCCTACGAGCAGTACTTC,CASSVAAGPYEQYF
TRBJ2-1,TRBV28,15,NA,TRBD2,TGTGCCAGCACCCCGAGCGGGAGTAGGGACAATGAGCAGTTCTTC,CASTPSGSRDNEQFF
TRBJ2-2,TRBV6-5,15,NA,NA,TGTGCCAGCAGTTACGGGGGGCTAGCCACCGGGGAGCTGTTTTTT,CASSYGGLATGELFF
TRBJ2-2,TRBV28,14,NA,NA,TGTGCCAGCAGTTTATCGGGTGCACAGGGGGAGCTGTTTTTT,CASSLSGAQGELFF
TRBJ2-7,TRBV6-6,12,NA,NA,TGTGCCAGCAGTTCGATCCCCTACGAGCAGTACTTC,CASSSIPYEQYF
TRBJ2-6,TRBV7-8,19,NA,NA,TGTGCCAGCAGCTTAAGTCGGGACAACCTTTACTCTGGGGCCAACGTCCTGACTTTC,CASSLSRDNLYSGANVLTF
TRBJ1-4,TRBV4-2,16,NA,NA,TGTGCCAGCAGCCAGGGGGGGGGCGCAACTAATGAAAAACTGTTTTTT,CASSQGGGATNEKLFF
TRBJ2-3,TRBV29-1,17,NA,TRBD1,TGCAGCGTTGATGGACAGGGCGTTAGACTACGCACAGATACGCAGTATTTT,CSVDGQGVRLRTDTQYF
TRBJ2-1,TRBV7-2,13,NA,TRBD2,TGTGCCAGCAGCTTAGGACTAGCGAATGAGCAGTTCTTC,CASSLGLANEQFF
TRBJ2-1,TRBV19,15,NA,TRBD2,TGTGCCAGTAGTATTTCACTAGCGGGAGCGAGTGAGCAGTTCTTC,CASSISLAGASEQFF
TRBJ2-7,TRBV6-1,13,NA,NA,TGTGCCAGCACGGAGTGGTACTCCTACGAGCAGTACTTC,CASTEWYSYEQYF
TRBJ2-1,TRBV11-2,15,many,TRBD1,TGTGCCAGCAGCTTAACAGGGGGTTACTACAATGAGCAGTTCTTC,CASSLTGGYYNEQFF
TRBJ2-5,TRBV11-2,14,few,TRBD2,TGTGCCAGCAGCCCCGGGGGGAGGCAAGAGACCCAGTACTTC,CASSPGGRQETQYF
TRBJ2-1,TRBV7-3,15,NA,TRBD2,TGTGCCAGCAGCTTAAGTCCCAGCGGGAGTTATGAGCAGTTCTTC,CASSLSPSGSYEQFF
TRBJ2-1,TRBV19,16,NA,NA,TGTGCCAGTAGTCTGACCGGGACGTTGACCTACAATGAGCAGTTCTTC,CASSLTGTLTYNEQFF
TRBJ1-4,TRBV7-6,17,NA,NA,TGTGCCAGCAGCTGGGGGATTGACACTGCAACTAATGAAAAACTGTTTTTT,CASSWGIDTATNEKLFF
TRBJ2-7,TRBV27,14,NA,NA,TGTGCCAGCAAGACGGGATTCGGGTCTTACGAGCAGTACTTC,CASKTGFGSYEQYF
TRBJ2-7,TRBV5-1,13,NA,NA,TGCGCCAGCAGCTTTGGGGAGACCTACGAGCAGTACTTC,CASSFGETYEQYF
TRBJ2-3,TRBV5-1,14,NA,NA,TGCGCCAGCAGCTGGATGGGGGACACAGATACACAGTATTTT,CASSWMGDTDTQYF
TRBJ2-3,TRBV19,14,few,NA,TGTGCCAGTAGCACTGGAGATTTCACAGATACGCAGTATTTT,CASSTGDFTDTQYF
TRBJ2-7,TRBV7-9,14,NA,NA,TGTGCCAGTTCAGGGCACCCCAGCTCCTACGAGCAGTACTTC,CASSGHPSSYEQYF
TRBJ2-3,TRBV5-1,13,NA,NA,TGCGCCAGCAGCTTGGGCACGACAGATACGCAGTATTTT,CASSLGTTDTQYF
TRBJ2-7,TRBV6-6,15,NA,TRBD1,TGTGCCAGCAGTTACCATGTGACAGGGGTCTACGAGCAGTACTTC,CASSYHVTGVYEQYF
TRBJ1-2,TRBV2,10,NA,NA,TGTGCCAGCAGAAACCCAGGGATCACCTTC,CASRNPGITF
TRBJ2-7,TRBV4-3,14,NA,NA,TGCGCCAGCAGCCAAGATTGGGAAACCTACGAGCAGTACTTC,CASSQDWETYEQYF
TRBJ2-1,TRBV2,20,once,TRBD2,TGTGCCAGCAGTGAAAAAAGGGGACCCTTAGCGGGAGTAAGCGACAATGAGCAGTTCTTC,CASSEKRGPLAGVSDNEQFF
TRBJ2-1,TRBV7-2,19,NA,TRBD2,TGTGCCAGCAGCTCTAGGGGGACTAGCGGGAGGGGGCCCTACAATGAGCAGTTCTTC,CASSSRGTSGRGPYNEQFF
TRBJ1-2,TRBV28,14,few,NA,TGTGCCAGCAGAGGGACCGACTCCCTCGGGGGCTACACCTTC,CASRGTDSLGGYTF
TRBJ1-5,TRBV9,14,NA,NA,TGTGCCAGCAGCGTAGATTCCAGCGATCAGCCCCAGCATTTT,CASSVDSSDQPQHF
TRBJ2-7,TRBV19,16,NA,NA,TGTGCCAGTAGGAATACAGGCAGGGAGCGGCGCGGCGAGCAGTACTTC,CASRNTGRERRGEQYF
TRBJ2-4,TRBV4-2,19,NA,TRBD2,TGTGCCAGCAGCCAAGATCGCACTAGCGGGAACGGTGGGAAAAACATTCAGTACTTC,CASSQDRTSGNGGKNIQYF
TRBJ1-5,TRBV6-1,15,few,NA,TGTGCCAGCAGTGCCACAGCAGAAGGTGGTCAGCCCCAGCATTTT,CASSATAEGGQPQHF
TRBJ1-1,TRBV30,11,NA,NA,TGTGCCTGGAGTATCAGGCTTGAAGCTTTCTTT,CAWSIRLEAFF
TRBJ1-1,TRBV28,15,NA,TRBD1,TGTGCCAGCGGTACCCCGACAGGGCTGGGCACTGAAGCTTTCTTT,CASGTPTGLGTEAFF
TRBJ2-2,TRBV4-2,16,NA,NA,TGTGCCAGCAGCTTGGGGGCGGGATCGAACACCGGGGAGCTGTTTTTT,CASSLGAGSNTGELFF
TRBJ1-5,TRBV4-2,16,few,NA,TGTGCCAGCAGCCAAGATGGTCAGACTACCTATCAGCCCCAGCATTTT,CASSQDGQTTYQPQHF
TRBJ2-3,TRBV15,17,NA,TRBD2,TGTGCCACCAGCAGAGAGCGGGTCGGGAGGGTGGCAGATACGCAGTATTTT,CATSRERVGRVADTQYF
TRBJ2-7,TRBV28,15,NA,NA,TGTGCCAGCAGAACACAGGGGGAGGGTAGGTACGAGCAGTACTTC,CASRTQGEGRYEQYF
TRBJ1-4,TRBV5-1,15,NA,NA,TGCGCCAGCAGCGGAAAACAGGGATCGGGAGAAAAACTGTTTTTT,CASSGKQGSGEKLFF
TRBJ2-5,TRBV6-1,12,NA,NA,TGTGCCAGCAGGGGGACGCAAGAGACCCAGTACTTC,CASRGTQETQYF
TRBJ1-5,TRBV2,15,few,NA,TGTGCCAGCAGTGAAGCGCCGGGGCGCTTTCAGCCCCAGCATTTT,CASSEAPGRFQPQHF
TRBJ2-1,TRBV5-6,16,few,NA,TGTGCCAGCAGCTTGGACGGACCAGTACCCTACAATGAGCAGTTCTTC,CASSLDGPVPYNEQFF
TRBJ2-1,TRBV19,14,few,TRBD2,TGTGCCAGCAAGGGACTAGCGGGCGTCAATGAGCAGTTCTTC,CASKGLAGVNEQFF
TRBJ1-4,TRBV9,14,NA,NA,TGTGCCAGCAGCCCTCAGGGAACTAATGAAAAACTGTTTTTT,CASSPQGTNEKLFF
TRBJ2-7,TRBV5-4,18,NA,TRBD2,TGTGCCAGCAGCCCGGGACTAGCGGGAGCCTCTTACTCCTACGAGCAGTACTTC,CASSPGLAGASYSYEQYF
TRBJ2-5,TRBV9,15,NA,TRBD2,TGTGCCAGCAGCCAACTAGGGACTAGAGAAGAGACCCAGTACTTC,CASSQLGTREETQYF
TRBJ2-2,TRBV7-8,16,few,TRBD2,TGTGCCAGCAGCTTAAGGGGCGGGAGGAACACCGGGGAGCTGTTTTTT,CASSLRGGRNTGELFF